Below, one TCR beta chain is given with its context. The antigen is unknown. Assay used: immunoSEQ multiplex PCR; TCRdb lists only in-frame clones, some missing. Of under 150,000 clones in the sample, about 89% were seen once. CDR3 size: 13 residues. CDR1 is GTSNPN and CDR2 is SVGIG in the germline V gene (reference sequence). V shed 2 bases and J shed 7 bases, with 14 bases lying between them. Some second doses came at about 4 weeks and others at about 12 weeks; these were pooled. The record originates from a study of T cell responses to AZD1222 COVID-19 vaccine. The study's findings and limits: Samples come after the peak T cell response, not at day 14. Reports say nearly half of spike-specific TCRs go after unmutated variant regions. The span of vaccine-associated CD4 TCRs extended across spike, with dominance at 160-218 and 743-854.

The sequences come from peripheral blood, collected 28 days after the second AZD1222 dose. The receptor was isolated from an adult who received the AZD1222 COVID-19 vaccine. V usage is TRBV30 and J usage is TRBJ1-2, with D possibly TRBD1 on 6 matching bases. CDR3 sequence (DNA): TGTGCCTGGAGTCCCCCGGACAGACTTGGCTACACCTTC. It encodes CAWSPPDRLGYTF.